What follows are 4 T cell receptor delta chains derived from one specimen sequenced in a study of gamma-delta T cells after stem cell transplantation. TCRdb re-processed the RT-PCR reads via CATT. The profile shows under 3,000 delta-chain clones, 3.5% to 4.5% of them singletons. Sequenced input: gamma-delta T cells. These receptors were collected from a human donor. It is not recorded whose cells these are; they may come from a transplant donor.

By share, this clone ranks as large. The chain is built from TRDV2 and TRDJ1; D may be TRDD3 (6 bases). This CDR3 contains 17 residues. Trimming cost V 1 base and J 3 bases, with 20 bases left between them. Germline CDR1 and CDR2: GEAIGNYY and EKD. The CDR3 DNA follows: TGTGCCTGTGACACGGTGGGGGGTCCGCGTAGGTCCGATAAACTCATCTTT. It yields the protein CACDTVGGPRRSDKLIF.

Regarding this clone: A far larger clone is one nucleotide away, so this likely arose from a read error. The rearrangement uses TRDV2 and TRDJ1, with 12 nucleotides matching TRDD3. Germline V gene data show CDR1 as GEAIGNYY and CDR2 as EKD. The CDR3 runs 17 residues. The V segment lost 2 bases and the J segment 2 bases; nucleotides outside the gene matches: 8. The CDR3 DNA reads as TGTGCCTGTGACATACTGGGGGATACTGGTTATACCGATAAACTCATCTTT. Translated: CACDILGDTGYTDKLIF.

This clone qualifies as medium-sized. DNA for the CDR3: TGTGCCTGTGACACGGTACTGGGCACCGATAAACTCATCTTT. This translates into CACDTVLGTDKLIF. The V call is TRDV2, the J call TRDJ1; possible D gene TRDD3, 6 bases. The CDR3 length is 14 residues. With 1 base removed from V and 1 base from J, the gap between germline ends came to 9 bases. The germline V gene encodes CDR1 GEAIGNYY and CDR2 EKD.

About this clone itself: A read error likely explains this, since a far larger clone differs by one base. CDR3 nucleotide sequence: TGTGCCTGTGACACCCTTGGGGGATACTCGGATAAACTCATCTTT. It translates to CACDTLGGYSDKLIF. This rearrangement joins TRDV2 to TRDJ1, with TRDD3 matching 10 bases. This CDR3 contains 15 residues. CDR1 and CDR2 from the germline V gene are GEAIGNYY and EKD. The V segment lost 0 bases and the J segment 5 bases; nucleotides outside the gene matches: 5.